A selection of T cell receptor beta chains follows, all from one sample in a study of identical twins. Via MiXCR, TCRdb re-called the 5' RACE reads, giving one row per CDR3 protein. Among roughly 1,500,000 distinct CDR3 sequences listed, around 33% were seen once. Sequencing was performed on cord blood. These receptors all stem from a newborn girl in good health. Both conserved end residues are part of each CDR3. The D gene is left open where the match is weak. Not all rows give a size; the values are once, few, many and, for expanded clones, a class.

j_call clone_size v_call d_call cdr3_aa cdr3_nt
TRBJ1-1 - TRBV6-1 - CASTMGENTEAFF TGTGCCAGCACTATGGGAGAGAACACTGAAGCTTTCTTT
TRBJ2-5 - TRBV2 - CASKRSSQETQYF TGTGCCAGCAAGCGTTCGTCCCAAGAGACCCAGTACTTC
TRBJ1-2 - TRBV7-2 - CASSLGRTGNYGYTF TGTGCCAGCAGCTTAGGCAGGACCGGGAACTATGGCTACACCTTC
TRBJ2-3 - TRBV28 - CASRRGRQTDTQYF TGTGCCAGCAGGAGGGGTAGACAGACAGATACGCAGTATTTT
TRBJ2-7 few TRBV7-9 - CASSHYGDPYEQYF TGTGCCAGCAGCCACTACGGGGACCCATACGAGCAGTACTTC
TRBJ2-3 - TRBV5-1 TRBD2 CASSLYPGGATDTQYF TGCGCCAGCAGCTTGTATCCGGGAGGTGCCACAGATACGCAGTATTTT
TRBJ1-2 few TRBV5-6 - CASSLAMAGFTSYTF TGTGCCAGCAGCTTGGCCATGGCAGGTTTTACGAGCTACACCTTC
TRBJ2-1 - TRBV6-5 TRBD2 CASSYGTSGREQFF TGTGCCAGCAGTTACGGGACTAGCGGGAGAGAGCAGTTCTTC
TRBJ1-5 - TRBV28 - CASSGDMSNQPQHF TGTGCCAGCAGTGGGGACATGAGCAATCAGCCCCAGCATTTT
TRBJ2-3 - TRBV25-1 - CASSEGRELTDTQYF TGTGCCAGCAGTGAAGGAAGGGAGTTGACAGATACGCAGTATTTT
TRBJ2-1 few TRBV6-1 TRBD1 CASLRTGTYNEQFF TGTGCCAGCCTAAGGACAGGAACCTACAATGAGCAGTTCTTC
TRBJ1-4 - TRBV30 - CAWSRRGHPNEKLFF TGTGCCTGGAGCCGCAGGGGACACCCTAATGAAAAACTGTTTTTT
TRBJ1-4 few TRBV11-2 - CASSLGRTGHLNEKLFF TGTGCCAGCAGCTTAGGGCGAACAGGGCACCTCAATGAAAAACTGTTTTTT
TRBJ1-6 few TRBV2 - CASSPGVSNSPLHF TGTGCCAGCAGCCCAGGGGTATCCAATTCACCCCTCCACTTT
TRBJ2-1 - TRBV5-1 TRBD2 CASRAGGETFYNEQFF TGCGCCAGCAGAGCGGGAGGGGAGACCTTCTACAATGAGCAGTTCTTC
TRBJ2-7 many TRBV12-3/TRBV12-4 - CASSLTPGSYEQYF TGTGCCAGCAGTTTAACCCCAGGGTCCTACGAGCAGTACTTC
TRBJ2-3 few TRBV3-1 TRBD2 CASSQVGLADITDTQYF TGTGCCAGCAGCCAAGTTGGACTAGCGGACATCACAGATACGCAGTATTTT
TRBJ2-3 - TRBV20-1 TRBD2 CSGLATSGGPDTQYF TGCAGTGGCTTAGCGACTAGCGGGGGGCCAGATACGCAGTATTTT
TRBJ2-2 few TRBV15 - CATSRTVNTGELFF TGTGCCACCAGCAGAACTGTAAACACCGGGGAGCTGTTTTTT
TRBJ2-7 - TRBV4-1 - CASRPSGAVSSYNEQYF TGCGCCAGCAGGCCCTCTGGGGCGGTCAGCTCCTACAATGAGCAGTACTTC
TRBJ1-2 many TRBV29-1 - CSVVGKNYGYTF TGCAGCGTTGTTGGAAAAAACTATGGCTACACCTTC
TRBJ2-7 - TRBV5-1 - CASSWDKGPYEQYF TGCGCCAGCAGCTGGGACAAGGGTCCCTACGAGCAGTACTTC
TRBJ2-7 - TRBV3-1 - CASSQFGGGSNEQYF TGTGCCAGCAGCCAATTCGGGGGTGGTAGCAATGAGCAGTACTTC
TRBJ1-5 - TRBV12-3/TRBV12-4 - CASSFKGHNQPQHF TGTGCCAGCAGTTTTAAGGGACACAATCAGCCCCAGCATTTT
TRBJ2-7 - TRBV20-1 - CSARSRETTGYEQYF TGCAGTGCTAGGTCGAGGGAGACTACTGGGTACGAGCAGTACTTC
TRBJ2-7 few TRBV6-1 - CASSESRYNEQYF TGTGCCAGCAGTGAATCCCGGTACAATGAGCAGTACTTC
TRBJ2-5 - TRBV5-1 - CASSSRDIQETQYF TGCGCCAGCAGCTCCCGGGACATCCAAGAGACCCAGTACTTC
TRBJ2-5 - TRBV5-1 TRBD2 CASSLDASLAGKETQYF TGCGCCAGCAGCTTGGACGCGTCACTAGCGGGGAAAGAGACCCAGTACTTC
TRBJ2-7 many TRBV5-1 - CASSLVGRAYEQYF TGTGCCAGCAGTTTAGTGGGAAGGGCCTACGAGCAGTACTTC
TRBJ2-3 few TRBV28 - CASSRSHRVNTQYF TGTGCCAGCAGTCGGAGTCACAGGGTTAATACGCAGTATTTT
TRBJ2-3 - TRBV20-1 - CSARDNRGRTDTQYF TGCAGTGCTAGAGATAACCGGGGACGCACAGATACGCAGTATTTT
TRBJ1-1 - TRBV5-1 - CASSFGQFMNTEAFF TGCGCCAGCAGCTTCGGACAGTTCATGAACACTGAAGCTTTCTTT
TRBJ1-2 - TRBV29-1 - CCVDRESNYGYTF TGCTGCGTTGATCGGGAGAGCAACTATGGCTACACCTTC
TRBJ2-7 - TRBV5-1 - CASSLIGNSCEQYF TGCGCCAGCAGCTTGATAGGCAACTCCTGCGAGCAGTACTTC
TRBJ2-7 - TRBV6-5 - CASSYFGTTYEQYF TGTGCCAGCAGTTACTTCGGGACGACCTACGAGCAGTACTTC
TRBJ2-1 - TRBV11-2 - CASSATTAHERFF TGTGCCAGCAGCGCCACTACGGCCCATGAGCGGTTCTTC
TRBJ2-5 - TRBV29-1 - CSGRGGVNNEQYF TGCAGCGGGAGGGGGGGGGTGAACAATGAGCAGTACTTC
TRBJ2-7 few TRBV25-1 - CASSAFGYEQYF TGTGCCAGCAGCGCATTCGGCTACGAGCAGTACTTC
TRBJ2-1 - TRBV6-6 TRBD2 CASRRLAGMDNEQFF TGTGCCAGCAGACGACTAGCGGGGATGGACAATGAGCAGTTCTTC
TRBJ2-5 - TRBV11-2 TRBD1 CASSSGGQGIVFLETQYF TGTGCCAGCAGTTCGGGGGGACAGGGTATAGTGTTCCTAGAGACCCAGTACTTC
TRBJ2-3 - TRBV28 - CASRWTGTDTQSF TGTGCCAGCAGATGGACTGGCACAGATACGCAGTCTTTT
TRBJ2-1 few TRBV20-1 - CSARAGVPYNEQFF TGCAGTGCTAGAGCCGGGGTCCCCTACAATGAGCAGTTCTTC
TRBJ2-1 - TRBV7-2 TRBD1 CASSLGGTGLYNEQFF TGTGCCAGCAGCTTAGGAGGGACAGGGTTGTACAATGAGCAGTTCTTC
TRBJ2-5 - TRBV10-3 TRBD2 CAIRRRDGLAGWEQYF TGTGCCATCAGGAGGAGAGATGGGCTAGCGGGGTGGGAGCAGTACTTC
TRBJ2-7 - TRBV3-1 TRBD1 CASTGGQGTYEQYF TGTGCCAGCACCGGAGGACAGGGAACCTACGAGCAGTACTTC
TRBJ2-3 few TRBV24-1 TRBD2 CATSDFEMAGVSDTQYF TGTGCCACCAGTGATTTCGAGATGGCGGGAGTTTCAGATACGCAGTATTTT
TRBJ2-2 few TRBV29-1 - CSAASGANTGELFF TGCAGCGCTGCCAGTGGCGCGAACACCGGGGAGCTGTTTTTT
TRBJ1-4 - TRBV2 TRBD1 CASIRDRVAEKLFF TGTGCCAGCATTCGCGACAGGGTGGCTGAAAAACTGTTTTTT
TRBJ2-7 - TRBV20-1 - CSARSVRGWLNEQYF TGCAGTGCTAGATCCGTCCGCGGGTGGCTCAATGAGCAGTACTTC
TRBJ2-3 - TRBV20-1 TRBD2 CSARDPRTSSDTQYF TGCAGTGCTAGAGATCCCCGGACTAGCTCAGATACGCAGTATTTT
TRBJ2-3 - TRBV20-1 - CSASGLNPTSTDTQYF TGCAGTGCTAGTGGGCTCAACCCTACTAGCACAGATACGCAGTATTTT
TRBJ2-3 - TRBV24-1 - CATSKHGGTDTQYF TGTGCCACCAGCAAGCATGGGGGCACAGATACGCAGTATTTT
TRBJ2-7 few TRBV20-1 TRBD2 CSARSPGGSKSEQYF TGCAGTGCTAGATCGCCCGGCGGGAGTAAAAGCGAGCAGTACTTC
TRBJ2-7 - TRBV27 - CASSTAQPEQYF TGTGCCAGCAGTACCGCACAGCCCGAGCAGTACTTC
TRBJ2-2 few TRBV20-1 TRBD2 CSARDRGTRITGELFF TGCAGTGCTAGAGACCGCGGGACTAGGATCACCGGGGAGCTGTTTTTT
TRBJ2-4 - TRBV3-1 TRBD2 CASSQKLGTSGRAMTKDIQYF TGTGCCAGCAGCCAAAAGCTAGGGACTAGCGGGAGGGCCATGACCAAAGACATTCAGTACTTC
TRBJ1-1 once TRBV5-6 TRBD1 CASSLVGGRTTEAFF TGTGCCAGCAGCTTGGTAGGGGGCCGGACCACTGAAGCTTTCTTT